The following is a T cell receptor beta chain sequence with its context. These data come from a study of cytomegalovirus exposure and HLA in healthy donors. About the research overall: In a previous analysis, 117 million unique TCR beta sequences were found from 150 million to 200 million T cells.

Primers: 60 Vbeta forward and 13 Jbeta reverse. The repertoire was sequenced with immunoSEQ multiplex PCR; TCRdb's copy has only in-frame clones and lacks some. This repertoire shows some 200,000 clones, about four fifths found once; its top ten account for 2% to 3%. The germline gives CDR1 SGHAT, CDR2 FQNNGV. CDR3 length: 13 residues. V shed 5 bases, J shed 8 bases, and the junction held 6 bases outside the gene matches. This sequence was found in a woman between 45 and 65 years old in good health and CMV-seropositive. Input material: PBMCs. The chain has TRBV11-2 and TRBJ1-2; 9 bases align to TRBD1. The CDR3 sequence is CASSPQGAGGYTF. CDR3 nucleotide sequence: TGTGCCAGCAGCCCACAGGGGGCGGGAGGCTACACCTTC.